The present T cell receptor (beta chain) was sequenced within a study of molecular identifiers for immune sequencing clone quantification (dated by TCRdb to the late 2010s). Some background on the complete study: For a replicate experiment, RNA from around 20,000 or 99,000 naive CD8 T cells was divided into five aliquots, of which four were sequenced. This methods study used CD8 T cells to benchmark TCR RNA copy counting and molecular-identifier clustering-based TCR repertoire sequencing (MIDCIRS). The paper's findings and limits, for the study overall: When barcode sub-clustering was omitted, TCR diversity was inflated by chimeric consensus sequences, with chimeras reaching as high as 47%. Naive libraries contained spiked-in Jurkat TCR RNA (approximately nine copies' worth), which is not part of the donor repertoire. Even against a background of about a million naive CD8 T cells, spiked-in Jurkat TCR RNA amounting to a single cell's worth was reported to be detectable. Identical TCR molecules sharing a barcode could cause highly expanded clone sizes to be underestimated. Clones above 20 RNA copies held over 99% of molecules in CMV-specific effector cells but under 1% in naive cells. About 3 recovered TCR RNA copies per cell were obtained by modeling, versus 9 to 10 by digital PCR, implying a capture efficiency of 30% to 35%.

As concerns this clonotype: Its antigen target is currently unknown. A read error may be the cause here, since a much bigger clone is one base away. A read error is likely, as this CDR3 ends without the conserved phenylalanine or tryptophan.

Receptors were amplified or captured by PCR. TCRdb shows the sequencer as Illumina HiSeq 4000. Preparation of bulk TCR libraries followed a previously described approach, with the TCR primers listed in Table S5. Total RNA was purified with the Qiagen AllPrep DNA/RNA kit. Before analysis, reads from multiple sequencing runs of the same library were pooled. The paper's processing steps were these. Reads were retained only if the reads had an exact TCR constant sequence, and the retained reads were trimmed to 150 nt and grouped according to their 12-nt molecular barcodes. Reads in each barcode group were sub-clustered using a 15% Levenshtein threshold, and a quality-weighted consensus sequence was built for each RNA molecule. Non-functional sequences were discarded, and so were lower-count sequences lying one edit away from another sequence. Based on fitting two negative binomial distributions, any barcode sub-cluster with under 20% of the maximum read count was discarded. TCRdb handled the public reads itself, with Q25 trimming in fastp and clone calling in MiXCR, and kept productive beta chains. All rows with the same CDR3 protein become a single entry with the most common DNA and genes. The authors' filters were not applied to this entry. Recorded for this sample are around 20,000 distinct CDR3 sequences; roughly 18% of them occurred a single time. The ten top clones hold 0.95% to 1% of the sample.

Naive CD8 T cell libraries were made from approximately 20,000 to 1,000,000 sorted cells using 10%, 30% or 50% of purified RNA. On a BD FACSAria II, naive CD8 T cells were FACS-sorted as CD8+CD4-CCR7+CD45RA+ and collected into RLT Plus buffer. Approximately nine TCR copies' worth of Jurkat RNA were spiked into roughly 19,000-1,000,000 naive CD8 T cell samples to test detection sensitivity. CD8 T cells were enriched using RosetteSep CD8+ T Cell Enrichment Cocktail and Ficoll-Paque, and the enriched cells then underwent ACK red cell lysis. The CDR3 sequence runs 15 residues, both termini included. Solely the CDR3 DNA is kept, with 45 bases framed from the first base. In the germline V gene, CDR1 corresponds to SNHLY and CDR2 to FYNNEI. Trimming at the junction amounts to 5 bases on V and 2 bases on J, and the germline ends lie 16 bases apart.

Sequencing was carried out using naive CD8+ T cells from blood, with Jurkat cell RNA spiked in. Per the publication, the cell subset or site label means: FACS-sorted CD8+CD4-CCR7+CD45RA+ naive T cells. The TCR originated in a human donor in good health. Some libraries in this study had Jurkat cell RNA spiked in. This chain joins TRBV2 to TRBJ2-7, with TRBD1 perhaps the D gene, on 6 matching bases. The nucleotide sequence reads as follows: TGTGCCAGCAGTATGCCCCAGGACAGTACCTACGAGCAGTACCTC. Its translation is CASSMPQDSTYEQYL.